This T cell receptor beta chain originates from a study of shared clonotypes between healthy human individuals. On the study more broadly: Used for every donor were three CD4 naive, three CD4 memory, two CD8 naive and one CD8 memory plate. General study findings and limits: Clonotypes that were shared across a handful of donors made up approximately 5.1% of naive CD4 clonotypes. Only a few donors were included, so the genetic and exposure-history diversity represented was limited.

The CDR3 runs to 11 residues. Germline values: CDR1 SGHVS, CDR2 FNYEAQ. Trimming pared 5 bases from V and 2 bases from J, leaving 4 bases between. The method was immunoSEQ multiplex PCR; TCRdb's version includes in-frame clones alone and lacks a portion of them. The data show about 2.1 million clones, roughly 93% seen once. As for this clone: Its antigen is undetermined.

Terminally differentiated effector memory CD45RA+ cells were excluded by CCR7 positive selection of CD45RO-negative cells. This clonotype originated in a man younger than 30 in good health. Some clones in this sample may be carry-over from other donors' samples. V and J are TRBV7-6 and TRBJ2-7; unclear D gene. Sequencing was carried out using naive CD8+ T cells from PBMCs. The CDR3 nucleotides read TGTGCCAGCAGCCGGACCTACGAGCAGTACTTC. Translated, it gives CASSRTYEQYF.